The 3 T cell receptor beta chains below were found in one sample sequenced in a study of immune heterogeneity within non-small cell lung tumors. Template material comprised bulk tumor genomic DNA at roughly 630 ng per sample. Widely spaced biopsies, several per primary tumor, were obtained at surgery. These patients got curative surgery after being newly diagnosed with untreated non-small cell lung cancer. For the TCR beta CDR3, multiplex PCR with 32 V and 13 J primers performed the amplification. TCRdb re-called the multiplex PCR reads through MiXCR, storing one row per CDR3 protein. The repertoire holds approximately 4,600 distinct CDR3 sequences, with more than 25% as singletons. The specimen was lung tumor tissue. These receptors were obtained from a woman aged 45-59 years with non-small cell lung cancer.

By its share, this clonotype is medium-sized. The rearrangement uses TRBV24-1 and TRBJ2-7; 8 bases are shared with TRBD1. The length of the CDR3 is 13 residues. Trimming removed 6 bases from V and 4 bases from J; junction bases left unmatched: 4. The V gene's germline CDR1 is KGHDR and CDR2 SFDVKD. The CDR3, as DNA: TGTGCCACCAGTCGTCAGGGGGCATACGAGCAGTACTTC. This encodes CATSRQGAYEQYF.

The chain employs TRBV5-1 and TRBJ2-6; D unresolved. The CDR3 length is 15 residues. CDR1 is SGHRS and CDR2 is YFSETQ in the germline V gene. The V gene lost 4 bases and the J gene lost 1 base, with 9 bases spanning the gap. The DNA of the CDR3 is TGCGCCAGCAGCCCTGCTTTATCTGGGGCCAACGTCCTGACTTTC. This gives the protein CASSPALSGANVLTF.

This clonotype is labeled medium-sized. The rearrangement links TRBV6-2 or TRBV6-3 to TRBJ2-7; tentative D call: TRBD2 (6 bases). The CDR3 has 15 amino acids. V gave up 6 bases and J gave up 2 bases, with 17 bases separating them. The germline V gene has CDR1 MNHEY and CDR2 SVGEGT. The CDR3 is CASRSWGGWAYEQYF. The CDR3 coding sequence is TGTGCCAGCAGAAGCTGGGGAGGATGGGCCTACGAGCAGTACTTC.